These 8 T cell receptor beta chains were all obtained from the same sample, sequenced in a study of blood T cell repertoires in COVID-19. The assay was immunoSEQ multiplex PCR, and TCRdb's table has in-frame clones only and misses some. The sample carries about 180,000 clones, approximately 87% recorded once. The specimen sequenced was peripheral blood. These receptors came from a man aged 70-80 years with active or convalescent COVID-19.

The V and J genes are TRBV10-3 and TRBJ1-2; 7 bases agree with TRBD1. Germline assignment: CDR1 ENHRY and CDR2 SYGVKD. This CDR3 has 14 residues. After removal of 5 bases from V and 7 bases from J, the junction contained 10 bases not matched to a gene. This CDR3 reads CAISSDRSWAGYTF. CDR3 nucleotides: TGTGCCATCAGTTCGGACAGGTCTTGGGCTGGCTACACCTTC.

Worth noting for this clone: Other DNA sequences within the sample encode an identical CDR3. This chain links TRBV7-2 with TRBJ1-3; D is possibly TRBD1 (6 bases). V dropped 3 bases and J dropped 2 bases, with 8 bases sitting between them. Per germline, CDR1 SGHTA and CDR2 FQGNSA. The CDR3 spans 14 residues. CDR3 loop: CASSLTGAGNTIYF. The CDR3 DNA follows: TGTGCCAGCAGCTTGACAGGAGCTGGAAACACCATATATTTT.

With regard to this clone: One end of the junction fails to match germline, which may point to a read error. The genes are TRBV7-3 and TRBJ1-2; D possibly corresponds to TRBD1 (6 bases). This CDR3 region has 13 residues. The germline gives CDR1 SGHTA, CDR2 FQGTGA. CDR3 protein: CASSLSGGRAEAF. CDR3 in DNA: TGTGCCAGCAGCTTATCTGGGGGCCGGGCGGAAGCCTTC.

This clone was observed a few times. The chain couples TRBV7-2 to TRBJ1-2; 9 bases are shared with TRBD1. The CDR3 length is 16 residues. The germline V gene has CDR1 SGHTA and CDR2 FQGNSA. V was clipped by 2 bases and J by 7 bases; unmatched bases: 11. The DNA of the CDR3 is TGTGCCAGCAGCTTAAGGGGGACAGGGAAACATGGTGGCTACACCTTC. Amino acid sequence: CASSLRGTGKHGGYTF.

This clone has a handful of counts. The chain uses TRBV5-1 and TRBJ2-2, with D perhaps TRBD1 (5 bases). Trimming stripped 0 bases from V and 1 base from J, with 7 bases between. The CDR3 contains 15 residues. CDR1 SGHRS and CDR2 YFSETQ come from the germline V gene. The CDR3 nucleotides read TGCGCCAGCAGCTTGGAGGGGCAGAACACCGGGGAGCTGTTTTTT. Translated, it gives CASSLEGQNTGELFF.

This chain uses TRBV9 with TRBJ2-1, with a tentative D call TRBD2 (5 bases). Germline assignment: CDR1 SGDLS and CDR2 YYNGEE. There are 15 residues in the CDR3. Trimming pared 0 bases from V and 1 base from J, leaving 8 bases between. CDR3 residues: CASSVGRQSYNEQFF. CDR3 bases: TGTGCCAGCAGCGTAGGGAGGCAGTCCTACAATGAGCAGTTCTTC.

V is TRBV19 and J is TRBJ2-7, with a possible D match to TRBD2 (7 bases). Deletions cut 5 bases from V and 0 bases from J, with 17 bases between. This CDR3 is 16 amino acids long. Germline assignment: CDR1 LNHDA and CDR2 SQIVND (reference sequence). DNA for the CDR3: TGTGCCAGTAGTTTGGGGGGGCAGGGGAACTCCTACGAGCAGTACTTC. Its translation: CASSLGGQGNSYEQYF.

CDR3 amino acids: CASSWRRGKNTEAFF. DNA of the CDR3: TGTGCCAGCAGCTGGAGAAGGGGGAAGAACACTGAAGCTTTCTTT. V gene TRBV7-9 combines with J gene TRBJ1-1; D possibly corresponds to TRBD1 (6 bases). The CDR3 contains 15 residues. V dropped 4 bases and J dropped 1 base, with 13 bases sitting between them. Germline values: CDR1 SEHNR, CDR2 FQNEAQ (reference sequence).